These 16 T cell receptor beta chains originate from one sample sequenced in a study of T cell responses to AZD1222 COVID-19 vaccine. Generated by immunoSEQ multiplex PCR, the TCRdb table keeps only in-frame clones and is missing some. This table holds about 89,000 clones, about 86% found once. The starting material was peripheral blood, obtained 28 days after the second AZD1222 dose. These receptors were collected from an adult who received the AZD1222 COVID-19 vaccine.

This clone was counted a single time. The gene calls are TRBV12-3 or TRBV12-4 and TRBJ2-7; D remains unclear. V lost 3 bases to trimming and J lost 6 bases, with 12 bases between them. This CDR3 is built from 13 residues. The chain's CDR3 is CASSLARMGEQYF. DNA of the CDR3: TGTGCCAGCAGTTTGGCGCGCATGGGCGAGCAGTACTTC.

The CDR3 DNA reads TGTGCCAGCAGCCTCTGGGACTTCAAGTCCTACAATGAGCAGTTCTTC. It translates to CASSLWDFKSYNEQFF. This sequence joins TRBV16 and TRBJ2-1; maybe TRBD2 (6 bases). Germline V lookup: CDR1 KGHSY, CDR2 FQNENV. V gave up 4 bases and J gave up 1 base, with 14 bases separating them. The CDR3 length is 16 residues.

V usage is TRBV18 and J usage is TRBJ1-3; TRBD1 is a possible D gene (5 bases). Per the germline V gene, CDR1 is KGHSH and CDR2 is LQKENI. The CDR3 runs to 15 residues. The V end was cut by 2 bases, the J end by 2 bases, with 10 bases between. CDR3 in amino acids: CASSPGRGTGNTIYF. CDR3 bases: TGTGCCAGCTCACCAGGAAGGGGTACTGGAAACACCATATATTTT.

The chain carries TRBV5-1 and TRBJ2-7; D is unclear. Looked up from germline, CDR1 is SGHRS and CDR2 is YFSETQ. The CDR3 sequence is 14 residues long. The V gene lost 0 bases and the J gene lost 5 bases, with 12 bases spanning the gap. Written as DNA, the CDR3 is TGCGCCAGCAGCTTGGATTTGCCTAGGGACGAGCAGTACTTC. It is translated as CASSLDLPRDEQYF. Complete variable domain (other parts from reference TRBV5-1 and TRBJ2-7): KAGVTQTPRYLIKTRGQQVTLSCSPISGHRSVSWYQQTPGQGLQFLFEYFSETQRNKGNFPGRFSGRQFSNSRSEMNVSTLELGDSALYLCASSLDLPRDEQYFGPGTRLTVT.

J is TRBJ2-4 and V is TRBV24-1, with D unclear. This CDR3 contains 13 residues. The V end was cut by 10 bases, the J end by 2 bases, with 11 bases between. Per the germline V gene, CDR1 is KGHDR and CDR2 is SFDVKD. The CDR3 DNA sequence: TGTGCCACGGAATTACGCCCCAAAAACATTCAGTACTTC. It encodes CATELRPKNIQYF.

The rearrangement joins TRBV9 to TRBJ2-7, with D perhaps TRBD2 (6 bases). The CDR3 totals 14 residues. Looked up from germline, CDR1 is SGDLS and CDR2 is YYNGEE. V dropped 2 bases and J dropped 5 bases, with 14 bases sitting between them. CDR3: CASSVGPGSDEQYF. The CDR3 DNA reads TGTGCCAGCAGCGTCGGACCCGGGAGCGACGAGCAGTACTTC. The variable domain in full, completed from reference TRBV9 and TRBJ2-7, reads DSGVTQTPKHLITATGQRVTLRCSPRSGDLSVYWYQQSLDQGLQFLIQYYNGEERAKGNILERFSAQQFPDLHSELNLSSLELGDSALYFCASSVGPGSDEQYFGPGTRLTVT.

This clone was seen only once. The chain recombines TRBV28 with TRBJ1-5; TRBD1 might be the D (5 bases). Germline V gives CDR1 MDHEN, CDR2 SYDVKM. Trimming removed 6 bases from V and 2 bases from J, with 11 bases in between. The CDR3 extends over 14 amino acids. The CDR3 coding sequence is TGTGCCAGCAGATACACAGGAGGCAATCAGCCCCAGCATTTT. Protein sequence: CASRYTGGNQPQHF.

The V gene is TRBV27, the J gene TRBJ2-7; possible D gene TRBD1, 5 bases. V was pared by 3 bases and J by 2 bases, with 14 bases between. CDR3 length equals 15 residues. Per germline, CDR1 MNHEY and CDR2 SMNVEV (reference sequence). CDR3 sequence reads: CASSFPRTPTYEQYF. The CDR3 bases are TGTGCCAGCAGTTTTCCCCGGACACCAACCTACGAGCAGTACTTC.

This chain joins TRBV6-5 and TRBJ1-1; D possibly corresponds to TRBD1 (5 bases). With 7 bases removed from V and 1 base from J, the gap between germline ends came to 10 bases. Germline V gives CDR1 MNHEY, CDR2 SVGAGI. The CDR3 is 13 amino acids. Here the CDR3 DNA reads TGTGCCAGCATGGGGGGGGAGAACACTGAAGCTTTCTTT. Amino acids: CASMGGENTEAFF.

The genes are TRBV6-1 and TRBJ2-7; D is unclear. The length of the CDR3 is 13 residues. V shed 3 bases and J shed 3 bases, with 9 bases lying between them. From germline, CDR1 is MNHNS and CDR2 SASEGT. The CDR3 is CASSEGSHYEQYF. The CDR3 nucleotides read TGTGCCAGCAGTGAGGGGTCCCACTACGAGCAGTACTTC.

This clone has just one count. The chain links TRBV27 to TRBJ1-2, with D possibly TRBD1 on 6 matching bases. Germline CDR1 MNHEY, CDR2 SMNVEV (reference sequence). Trimming took 9 bases from V and 8 from J, leaving 25 bases between them. The CDR3 covers 15 residues. The CDR3 loop is CASRDLRGQVGGYTF. Here the CDR3 DNA reads TGTGCCAGTCGAGATTTACGGGGGCAAGTGGGCGGCTACACCTTC.

The V gene is TRBV28, the J gene TRBJ1-3; D not certain. The CDR3 is made up of 14 amino acids. Trimming pared 7 bases from V and 0 bases from J, leaving 10 bases between. CDR1 MDHEN and CDR2 SYDVKM come from the germline V gene. CDR3 sequence reads: CASIQGFSGNTIYF. In DNA form, the CDR3 reads TGTGCCAGCATTCAAGGTTTCTCTGGAAACACCATATATTTT.

As concerns this clone: At one end, the junction sequence differs from germline, possibly due to a read error. This rearrangement joins TRBV6-5 to TRBJ1-2; no definite D call. Per the germline V gene, CDR1 is MNHEY and CDR2 is SVGAGI. This CDR3 region has 15 residues. This chain's CDR3 is CASSYYATGNYGHTF. The CDR3 bases are TGTGCCAGCAGTTACTACGCCACGGGTAACTATGGCCACACCTTC.

The chain recombines TRBV29-1 with TRBJ2-5, with TRBD1 identical over 8 bases. V trimming: 7 bases; J trimming: 7 bases; junction bases outside the gene matches: 8. Germline values: CDR1 SQVTM, CDR2 ANQGSEA. There are 12 residues in the CDR3. The CDR3 region is CSAGTGQGTQYF. CDR3 DNA: TGCAGCGCCGGGACAGGCCAGGGGACCCAGTACTTC.

The V call is TRBV10-3, the J call TRBJ1-2; the match to TRBD1 covers 7 bases. Trimming removed 4 bases from V and 3 bases from J; junction bases left unmatched: 2. Per germline, CDR1 ENHRY and CDR2 SYGVKD. The CDR3 covers 13 residues. The CDR3 reads CAISGQGDYGYTF. The CDR3 bases are TGTGCCATCAGTGGACAGGGTGACTATGGCTACACCTTC.

The chain combines TRBV9 with TRBJ2-5, with 7 bases aligning to TRBD2. CDR3 length equals 15 residues. CDR1 SGDLS and CDR2 YYNGEE come from the germline V gene. V trimming: 4 bases; J trimming: 4 bases; junction bases outside the gene matches: 10. The CDR3 sequence: CASSFSGTKGETQYF. Here the CDR3 DNA reads TGTGCCAGCAGCTTCTCCGGGACTAAGGGAGAGACCCAGTACTTC.